The clone carrying this T cell receptor beta chain appeared a few times. Its target is not known. Germline V gene lookup returns CDR1 SGHDT and CDR2 YYEEEE. The CDR3 has 14 amino acids. The V end lost 0 bases, the J end lost 7 bases, and 10 bases lay between the germline ends. The sample originates from a study of cytomegalovirus exposure and HLA in healthy donors. The study's findings and limits: Researchers reportedly found TCR beta sequences accurately predicted most subjects' HLA-A and HLA-B alleles.

PCR primers comprised 60 Vbeta and 13 Jbeta primers. Using immunoSEQ multiplex PCR, the repertoire was profiled, and TCRdb retains in-frame clones only, with some absent. Found here are 99,000 or so clones, about 85% of them singletons; the top ten hold under 4.5%. V and J are TRBV5-6 and TRBJ1-4; D ambiguous. Sequencing was performed on PBMCs. The origin of this receptor is a female donor in good health and CMV-seropositive. The CDR3 reads CASSLGAGGEKLFF. Here the CDR3 DNA reads TGTGCCAGCAGCTTGGGGGCAGGAGGTGAAAAACTGTTTTTT. The whole variable domain, filled in from reference TRBV5-6 and TRBJ1-4, reads DAGVTQSPTHLIKTRGQQVTLRCSPKSGHDTVSWYQQALGQGPQFIFQYYEEEERQRGNFPDRFSGHQFPNYSSELNVNALLLGDSALYLCASSLGAGGEKLFFGSGTQLSVL.